The rows below give T cell receptor beta chains drawn from one sample of a study of glioma-infiltrating T cells. One entry per CDR3 protein, called by TCRdb with MiXCR from the multiplex PCR reads. Here the sample spans approximately 12,000 distinct CDR3 sequences, approximately 25% being singletons. Sequencing used glioma tissue, nonneoplastic brain tissue, or PBMCs (not recorded which). The origin of the receptors is a human donor with low-grade glioma or glioblastoma, undergoing nonglioma brain surgery, or in good health (not recorded which). Each CDR3 is given with its conserved first and last residue. Each record gives: V gene, J gene, CDR3 protein.

TRBV6-1	TRBJ2-7	CASSEAGTGVAEQYF
TRBV7-3	TRBJ2-1	CASSLFLASYNEQSF
TRBV20-1	TRBJ2-7	CSAGAGGPREQYF
TRBV28	TRBJ1-6	CASRSSNSPLHF
TRBV27	TRBJ2-1	CASSLPTSNNGQFF
TRBV10-1	TRBJ2-5	CASSESNGGQETQYF
TRBV20-1	TRBJ1-2	CSATGTGSLGYTF
TRBV3-1	TRBJ1-4	CASSQISSGATNEKLFF
TRBV2	TRBJ2-2	CASSEDLGELFF
TRBV6-6	TRBJ1-5	CASSYDRNQPQHF
TRBV29-1	TRBJ1-1	CSVVGGLGTEAFF
TRBV27	TRBJ2-6	CATSGSSGANVLTF
TRBV4-3	TRBJ2-2	CASRTVGTGKLFF
TRBV20-1	TRBJ2-1	CSAPTSGEVSKQFF
TRBV12-3/TRBV12-4	TRBJ1-3	CASCRGGNTIYF
TRBV7-9	TRBJ2-7	CASRSTSGSQEQYF
TRBV28	TRBJ2-7	CASSGTTGGSEQYF
TRBV3-1	TRBJ2-7	CASSQDTAGPHREQYF
TRBV20-1	TRBJ2-2	CSARDDRGGRASGELFF
TRBV6-1	TRBJ2-3	CASGDSSTDTQYF
TRBV20-1	TRBJ2-1	CSVDTGTSGRSSYNEQFF
TRBV6-2/TRBV6-3	TRBJ2-7	CASSYANSGSYEQYF
TRBV6-1	TRBJ1-5	CASSDIQGTSQPQHF
TRBV7-2	TRBJ2-1	CASSPVGVNEQFF
TRBV28	TRBJ1-5	CASRTGGSQHF
TRBV9	TRBJ1-2	CASSVGPDGGAGGYTF
TRBV2	TRBJ2-7	CASKATENAGYEQYF
TRBV5-1	TRBJ2-1	CASSVGQGSSYNEQFF
TRBV7-2	TRBJ2-1	CASSYRYNEQFF